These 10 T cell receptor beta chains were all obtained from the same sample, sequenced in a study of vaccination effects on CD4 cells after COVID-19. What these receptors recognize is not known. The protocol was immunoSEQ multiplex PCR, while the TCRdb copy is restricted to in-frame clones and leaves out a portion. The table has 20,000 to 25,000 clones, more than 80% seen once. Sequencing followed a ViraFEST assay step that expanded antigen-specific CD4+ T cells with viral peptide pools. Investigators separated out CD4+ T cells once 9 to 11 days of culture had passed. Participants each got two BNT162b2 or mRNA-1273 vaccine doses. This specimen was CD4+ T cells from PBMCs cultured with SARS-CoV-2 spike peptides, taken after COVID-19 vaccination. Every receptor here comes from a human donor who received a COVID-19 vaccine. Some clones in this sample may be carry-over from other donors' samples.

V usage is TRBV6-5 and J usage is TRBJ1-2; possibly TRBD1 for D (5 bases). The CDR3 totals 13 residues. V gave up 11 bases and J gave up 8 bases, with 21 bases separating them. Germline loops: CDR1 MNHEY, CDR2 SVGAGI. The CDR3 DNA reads TGTGCCGGGGGTGCTAGGACAAGATGGGGCTACACCTTC. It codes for CAGGARTRWGYTF.

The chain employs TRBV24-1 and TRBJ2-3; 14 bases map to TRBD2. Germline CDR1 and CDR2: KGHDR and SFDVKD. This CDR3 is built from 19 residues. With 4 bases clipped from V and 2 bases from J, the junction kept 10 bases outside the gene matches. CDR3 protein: CATSDPGLAGDLPTDTQYF. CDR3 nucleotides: TGTGCCACCAGTGACCCGGGACTAGCGGGGGACCTCCCCACAGATACGCAGTATTTT.

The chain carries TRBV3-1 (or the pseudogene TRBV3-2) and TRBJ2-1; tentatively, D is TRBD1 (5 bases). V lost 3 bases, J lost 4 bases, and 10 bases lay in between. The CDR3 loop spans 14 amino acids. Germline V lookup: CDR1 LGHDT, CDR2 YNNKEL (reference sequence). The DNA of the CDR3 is TGTGCCAGCAGCCAGGCGACAGATTACAATGAGCAGTTCTTC. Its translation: CASSQATDYNEQFF.

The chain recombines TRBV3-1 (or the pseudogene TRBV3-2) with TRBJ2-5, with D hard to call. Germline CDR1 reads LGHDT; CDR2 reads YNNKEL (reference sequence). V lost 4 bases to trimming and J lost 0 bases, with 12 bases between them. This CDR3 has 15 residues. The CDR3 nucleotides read TGTGCCAGCAGCCGGTTTGGCGGAGACCAAGAGACCCAGTACTTC. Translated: CASSRFGGDQETQYF.

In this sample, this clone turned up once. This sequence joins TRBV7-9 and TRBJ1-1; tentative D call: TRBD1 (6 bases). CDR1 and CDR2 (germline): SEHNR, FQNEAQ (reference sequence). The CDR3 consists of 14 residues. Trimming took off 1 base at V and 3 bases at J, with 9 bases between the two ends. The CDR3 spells CASSLGGQDTEAFF. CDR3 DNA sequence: TGTGCCAGCAGCTTAGGGGGGCAGGACACTGAAGCTTTCTTT.

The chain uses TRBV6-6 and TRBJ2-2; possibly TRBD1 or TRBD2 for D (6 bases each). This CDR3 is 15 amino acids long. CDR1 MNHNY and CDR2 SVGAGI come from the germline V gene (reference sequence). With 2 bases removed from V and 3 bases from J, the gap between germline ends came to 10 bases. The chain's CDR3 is CASSYEGGDTGELFF. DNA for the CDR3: TGTGCCAGCAGTTACGAGGGGGGAGACACCGGGGAGCTGTTTTTT.

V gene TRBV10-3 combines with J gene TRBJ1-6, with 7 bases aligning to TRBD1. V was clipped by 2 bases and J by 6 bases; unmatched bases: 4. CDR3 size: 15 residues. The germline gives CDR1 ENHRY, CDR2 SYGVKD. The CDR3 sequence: CAISEQGGINSPLHF. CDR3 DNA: TGTGCCATCAGTGAGCAGGGGGGAATTAATTCACCCCTCCACTTT.

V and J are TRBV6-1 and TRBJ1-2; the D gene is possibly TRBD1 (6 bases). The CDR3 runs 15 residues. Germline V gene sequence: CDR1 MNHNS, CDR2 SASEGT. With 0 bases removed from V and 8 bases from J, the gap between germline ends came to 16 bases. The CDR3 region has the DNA TGTGCCAGCAGTGAAGCGATGACAGGACTTCAGGGCTACACCTTC. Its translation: CASSEAMTGLQGYTF.

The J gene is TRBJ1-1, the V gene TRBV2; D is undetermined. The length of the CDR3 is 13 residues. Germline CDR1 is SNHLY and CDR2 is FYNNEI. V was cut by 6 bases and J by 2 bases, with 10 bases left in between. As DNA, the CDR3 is TGTGCCAGCAGCGTGACCGATAACACTGAAGCTTTCTTT. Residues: CASSVTDNTEAFF.

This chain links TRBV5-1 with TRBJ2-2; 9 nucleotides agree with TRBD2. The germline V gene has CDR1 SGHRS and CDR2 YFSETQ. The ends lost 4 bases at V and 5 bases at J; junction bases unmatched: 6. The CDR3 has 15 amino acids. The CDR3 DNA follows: TGCGCCAGCAGCCCCGGGACTAGCAATACCGGGGAGCTGTTTTTT. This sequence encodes CASSPGTSNTGELFF.